This T cell receptor beta chain was retrieved from a study of breast tumors, draining lymph nodes, adjacent tissues. Whole-study findings and limits: Compared with basal-like, luminal-like tumors shared significantly more repertoire with nontumor tissue. Tumor T cell lymph node origin was a supported hypothesis, not proven. Compared with lymph nodes, tumors were less diverse; compared with nontumor tissue, more.

Deletions cut 2 bases from V and 2 bases from J, with 6 bases between. CDR3 length equals 13 residues. Germline-derived CDR1 and CDR2 are MNHNS and SASEGT. TCRdb reanalysed the multiplex PCR reads using MiXCR and keeps one entry per CDR3 protein. This table holds about 24,000 distinct CDR3 sequences, 68% found once. A word on this clonotype: Antigen specificity is unknown.

Sequencing input: tumor-adjacent breast tissue. This receptor was taken from a female donor with breast cancer. Some clones in this sample may be carry-over from other donors' samples. The chain joins TRBV6-1 to TRBJ1-2; D ambiguous. In nucleotides, the CDR3 is TGTGCCAGCAGTGAAAGGAAAAACTATGGCTACACCTTC. Protein: CASSERKNYGYTF.